One sample yielded the 18 T cell receptor beta chains listed below, sequenced in a study of cytomegalovirus exposure and HLA in healthy donors. Sequencing was performed with immunoSEQ multiplex PCR; in TCRdb, only in-frame clones are kept and a portion is missing. The repertoire holds under 80,000 clones, with 94% as singletons. The sample consisted of PBMCs. These receptors were obtained from a woman aged 18-35 years in good health and CMV-seropositive.

The chain recombines TRBV9 with TRBJ2-1; TRBD2 matches at 8 bases. CDR3 size: 15 residues. The germline CDR1 and CDR2 sequences are SGDLS and YYNGEE. V shed 3 bases and J 4 bases; nucleotides not matched to a gene: 6. The CDR3, as DNA: TGTGCCAGCAGCGCAGCCGGGGGGGGATACAATGAGCAGTTCTTC. It encodes CASSAAGGGYNEQFF.

This rearrangement joins TRBV28 to TRBJ2-4, with TRBD2 matching over 7 bases. This CDR3 comprises 18 residues. Germline-derived CDR1 and CDR2 are MDHEN and SYDVKM. The V and J ends lost 5 bases and 0 bases, in that order; junction bases with no gene match: 13. CDR3 in DNA: TGTGCCAGCAGTCCCAAACTGGGGGGACTACTAGCCAAAAACATTCAGTACTTC. Amino acid sequence: CASSPKLGGLLAKNIQYF.

The chain employs TRBV5-1 and TRBJ2-5; 7 bases are shared with TRBD1. In germline, CDR1 is SGHRS, CDR2 YFSETQ. The CDR3 is 14 amino acids. J gave up 1 base and V 0 bases, and 0 bases lay outside the gene matches. The CDR3 sequence: CASSLGQGQETQYF. In DNA, the CDR3 is TGCGCCAGCAGCTTGGGACAGGGCCAAGAGACCCAGTACTTC.

The chain links TRBV28 to TRBJ2-2, with D possibly TRBD1 on 5 matching bases. Germline values: CDR1 MDHEN, CDR2 SYDVKM. CDR3 length: 13 residues. V was pared by 2 bases and J by 4 bases, with 5 bases between. This CDR3 reads CASSLTGTGELFF. As DNA, the CDR3 is TGTGCCAGCAGTTTAACAGGCACCGGGGAGCTGTTTTTT.

This chain joins TRBV11-2 and TRBJ2-7; tentative D call: TRBD1 (5 bases). This CDR3 has 14 residues. V was pared by 5 bases and J by 6 bases, with 17 bases between. In germline, CDR1 is SGHAT, CDR2 FQNNGV. The CDR3 sequence is CASSLDRYLGEQYF. The CDR3 coding sequence is TGTGCCAGCAGCCTCGACAGATATTTGGGCGAGCAGTACTTC.

This sequence joins TRBV4-1 and TRBJ2-6; TRBD2 is a possible D gene (6 bases). Trimming pared 4 bases from V and 2 bases from J, leaving 12 bases between. Germline lookup yields CDR1 MGHRA and CDR2 YSYEKL. The CDR3 runs to 16 residues. The CDR3 spells CASSRVPGAGANVLTF. The DNA for the CDR3 is TGCGCCAGCAGCCGGGTTCCGGGAGCTGGGGCCAACGTCCTGACTTTC.

The chain links TRBV2 to TRBJ1-2, with no clear D. Looked up from germline, CDR1 is SNHLY and CDR2 is FYNNEI. The CDR3 spans 13 residues. V was trimmed by 7 bases and J by 9 bases, leaving 18 bases between them. CDR3 loop: CASNPGRSLSYTF. The CDR3 region has the DNA TGTGCCAGCAACCCGGGAAGGTCATTGAGCTACACCTTC. Based on the CDR3 plus reference TRBV2 and TRBJ1-2, the full variable domain is EPEVTQTPSHQVTQMGQEVILRCVPISNHLYFYWYRQILGQKVEFLVSFYNNEISEKSEIFDDQFSVERPDGSNFTLKIRSTKLEDSAMYFCASNPGRSLSYTFGSGTRLTVV.

The V and J genes are TRBV15 and TRBJ1-4; 8 nucleotides align to TRBD1. This CDR3 region has 16 residues. Germline CDR1 LNHNV, CDR2 YYDKDF (reference sequence). V was pared by 3 bases and J by 5 bases, with 8 bases of the junction left unmatched. The CDR3 sequence: CATSRGLGTGNEKLFF. DNA for the CDR3: TGTGCCACCAGCAGGGGTCTAGGGACAGGCAATGAAAAACTGTTTTTT.

A remark on this clone: In the same sample, other DNA sequences code for this CDR3. The rearrangement links TRBV5-1 to TRBJ2-7, with D possibly being TRBD1 (5 bases). Germline CDR1 and CDR2: SGHRS and YFSETQ. The CDR3 is 14 amino acids. The germline V and J ends were trimmed by 3 bases and 4 bases, with 14 bases remaining between them. CDR3 in amino acids: CASSYRQIPYEQYF. The CDR3 DNA reads as TGCGCCAGCAGCTATAGACAGATCCCTTACGAGCAGTACTTC.

The chain has TRBV27 and TRBJ2-2; 8 positions agree with TRBD2. Trimming took 8 bases from V and 7 from J; bases not matched to a gene: 6. The CDR3 consists of 13 residues. Germline-derived CDR1 and CDR2 are MNHEY and SMNVEV (reference sequence). The CDR3 region is CASRGGLVGELFF. The CDR3 DNA sequence: TGTGCCAGCCGGGGGGGCCTTGTCGGGGAGCTGTTTTTT.

The chain links TRBV7-9 to TRBJ2-1; D is perhaps TRBD2 (7 bases). The length of the CDR3 is 16 residues. V lost 6 bases to trimming and J lost 4 bases, with 19 bases between them. In germline, CDR1 is SEHNR, CDR2 FQNEAQ (reference sequence). Written as DNA, the CDR3 is TGTGCCAGCAGTTCTCCCGGGGGGCTGATTTACAATGAGCAGTTCTTC. Translation gives CASSSPGGLIYNEQFF.

The chain is built from TRBV9 and TRBJ1-3; no reliable D call. The CDR3 has 15 residues. Trimming cost V 3 bases and J 1 base, with 11 bases left between them. Germline V gene lookup returns CDR1 SGDLS and CDR2 YYNGEE. CDR3 region: CASSALAVSGNTIYF. The CDR3 DNA is TGTGCCAGCAGCGCCCTCGCGGTTTCTGGAAACACCATATATTTT.

This chain connects TRBV27 to TRBJ2-1, with TRBD2 identical over 15 bases. Germline loops: CDR1 MNHEY, CDR2 SMNVEV (reference sequence). Unmatched junction bases numbered 8, after V lost 10 bases and J lost 4 bases. The CDR3 sequence is 16 residues long. CDR3 loop: CATRLGLAGGYNEQFF. The CDR3 DNA follows: TGTGCCACCAGGCTAGGACTAGCGGGAGGGTACAATGAGCAGTTCTTC.

The rearrangement links TRBV2 to TRBJ2-5; 11 nucleotides line up with TRBD2. The V segment lost 6 bases and the J segment 6 bases; nucleotides outside the gene matches: 12. The germline V gene has CDR1 SNHLY and CDR2 FYNNEI. The CDR3 length is 16 residues. In DNA form, the CDR3 reads TGTGCCAGCAGGGAACTGACTAGCGGGGTCGCGCAGACCCAGTACTTC. It encodes CASRELTSGVAQTQYF.

This clone appeared a single time. V and J are TRBV27 and TRBJ1-1; 8 nucleotides match TRBD1. CDR1 and CDR2 from the germline V gene are MNHEY and SMNVEV (reference sequence). V lost 5 bases, J lost 4 bases, and 3 bases stayed unmatched. CDR3 size: 13 residues. Here the CDR3 DNA reads TGTGCCAGCAGTATCGACAGGGGCACTGAAGCTTTCTTT. Translating it yields CASSIDRGTEAFF.

The V and J genes are TRBV9 and TRBJ2-1; 8 nucleotides match TRBD2. V dropped 4 bases and J dropped 0; count of bases not matched to a gene: 12. The CDR3 extends over 18 amino acids. Germline V gene sequence: CDR1 SGDLS, CDR2 YYNGEE. The DNA of the CDR3 is TGTGCCAGCAGCCCCAGACTAAGCGGGGGTTCCTCCTACAATGAGCAGTTCTTC. Translation gives CASSPRLSGGSSYNEQFF. Looking up the rest from reference TRBV9 and TRBJ2-1 gives the full variable domain: DSGVTQTPKHLITATGQRVTLRCSPRSGDLSVYWYQQSLDQGLQFLIQYYNGEERAKGNILERFSAQQFPDLHSELNLSSLELGDSALYFCASSPRLSGGSSYNEQFFGPGTRLTVL.

The chain uses TRBV4-1 and TRBJ2-7; the D gene is possibly TRBD2 (5 bases). Germline lookup yields CDR1 MGHRA and CDR2 YSYEKL. CDR3 length: 15 residues. Between the trimmed V and J ends, which lost 3 bases and 5 bases, there was a span of 17 bases. The CDR3 DNA reads as TGCGCCAGCAGCCAGCCTGTCACGGGGAACCACGAGCAGTACTTC. Translated, it gives CASSQPVTGNHEQYF.

The chain carries TRBV27 and TRBJ1-6, with 9 bases lining up with TRBD1. CDR1 MNHEY and CDR2 SMNVEV come from the germline V gene (reference sequence). With 3 bases clipped from V and 4 bases from J, the junction kept 13 bases outside the gene matches. The CDR3 runs to 19 residues. The CDR3 nucleotides are TGTGCCAGCAGTTTCCGGACAGGGGTGTGGGCCTTTTATAATTCACCCCTCCACTTT. Translating gives CASSFRTGVWAFYNSPLHF.